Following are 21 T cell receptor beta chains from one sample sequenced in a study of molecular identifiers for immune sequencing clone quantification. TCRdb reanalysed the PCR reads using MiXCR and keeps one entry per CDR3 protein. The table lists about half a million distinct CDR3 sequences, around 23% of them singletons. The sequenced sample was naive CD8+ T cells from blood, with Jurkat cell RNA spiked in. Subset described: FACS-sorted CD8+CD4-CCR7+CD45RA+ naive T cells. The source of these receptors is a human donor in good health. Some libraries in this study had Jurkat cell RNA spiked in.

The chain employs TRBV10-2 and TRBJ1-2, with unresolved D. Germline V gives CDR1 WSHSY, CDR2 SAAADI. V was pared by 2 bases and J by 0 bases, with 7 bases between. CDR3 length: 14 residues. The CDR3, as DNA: TGCGCCAGCAGTGAGGTCAGAGCTAACTATGGCTACACCTTC. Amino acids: CASSEVRANYGYTF.

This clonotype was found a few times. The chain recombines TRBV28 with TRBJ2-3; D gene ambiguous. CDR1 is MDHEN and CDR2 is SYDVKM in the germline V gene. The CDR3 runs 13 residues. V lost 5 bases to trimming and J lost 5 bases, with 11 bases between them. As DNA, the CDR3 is TGTGCCAGCAGTCATCTGATGGGAGATACGCAGTATTTT. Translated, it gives CASSHLMGDTQYF.

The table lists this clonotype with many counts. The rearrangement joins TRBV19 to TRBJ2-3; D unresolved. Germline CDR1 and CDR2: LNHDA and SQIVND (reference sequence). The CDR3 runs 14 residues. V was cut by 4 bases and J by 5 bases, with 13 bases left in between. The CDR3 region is CASSRSSPLDTQYF. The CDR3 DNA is TGTGCCAGTAGTAGATCCAGCCCTTTAGATACGCAGTATTTT.

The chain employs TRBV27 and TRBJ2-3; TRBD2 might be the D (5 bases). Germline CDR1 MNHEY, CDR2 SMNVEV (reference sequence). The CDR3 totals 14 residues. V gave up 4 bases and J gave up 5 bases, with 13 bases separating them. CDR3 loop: CASSSRARGDTQYF. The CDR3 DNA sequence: TGTGCCAGCAGTTCCCGGGCCCGGGGAGATACGCAGTATTTT.

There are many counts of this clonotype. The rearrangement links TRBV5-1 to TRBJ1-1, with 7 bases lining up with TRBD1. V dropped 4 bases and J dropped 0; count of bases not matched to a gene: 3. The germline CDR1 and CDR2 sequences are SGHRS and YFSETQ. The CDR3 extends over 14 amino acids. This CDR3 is CASSEGQMNTEAFF. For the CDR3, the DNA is TGCGCCAGCAGCGAGGGACAGATGAACACTGAAGCTTTCTTT.

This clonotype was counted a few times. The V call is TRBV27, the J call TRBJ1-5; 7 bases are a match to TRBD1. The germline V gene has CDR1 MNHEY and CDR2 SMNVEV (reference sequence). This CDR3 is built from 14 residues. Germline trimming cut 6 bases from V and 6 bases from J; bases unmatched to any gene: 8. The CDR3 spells CASRTGRGSQPQHF. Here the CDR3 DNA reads TGTGCCAGCAGGACAGGGAGGGGAAGTCAGCCCCAGCATTTT.

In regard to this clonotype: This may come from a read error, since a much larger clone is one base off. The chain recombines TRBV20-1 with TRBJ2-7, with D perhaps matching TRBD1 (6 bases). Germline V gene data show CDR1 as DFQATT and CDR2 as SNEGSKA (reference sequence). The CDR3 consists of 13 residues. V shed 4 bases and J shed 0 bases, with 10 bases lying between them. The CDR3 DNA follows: TGCAGTGCTAACAGGGTAATCTCCTACGAGCAGTACTTC. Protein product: CSANRVISYEQYF.

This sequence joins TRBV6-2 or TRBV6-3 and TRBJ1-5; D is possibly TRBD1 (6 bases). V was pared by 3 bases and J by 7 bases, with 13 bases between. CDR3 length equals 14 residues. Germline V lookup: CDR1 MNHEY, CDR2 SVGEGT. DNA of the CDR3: TGTGCCAGCAGTTATGGCCAGGGGATACAGCCCCAGCATTTT. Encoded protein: CASSYGQGIQPQHF.

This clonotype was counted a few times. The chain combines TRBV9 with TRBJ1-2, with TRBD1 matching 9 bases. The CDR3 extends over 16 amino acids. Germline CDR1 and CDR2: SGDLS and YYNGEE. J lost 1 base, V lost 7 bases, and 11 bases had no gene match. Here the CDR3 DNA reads TGTGCCAGCGGCGGACAGGGGCAAAGGCTTAACTATGGCTACACCTTC. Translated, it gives CASGGQGQRLNYGYTF. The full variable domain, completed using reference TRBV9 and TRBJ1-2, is DSGVTQTPKHLITATGQRVTLRCSPRSGDLSVYWYQQSLDQGLQFLIQYYNGEERAKGNILERFSAQQFPDLHSELNLSSLELGDSALYFCASGGQGQRLNYGYTFGSGTRLTVV.

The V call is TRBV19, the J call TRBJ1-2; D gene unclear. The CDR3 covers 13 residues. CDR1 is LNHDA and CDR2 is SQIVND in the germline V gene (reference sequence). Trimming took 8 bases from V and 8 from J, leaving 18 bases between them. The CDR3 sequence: CASCFSTAWGYTF. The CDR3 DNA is TGTGCCAGTTGCTTCTCGACGGCTTGGGGCTACACCTTC.

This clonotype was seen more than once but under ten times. CDR3 residues: CASSLGGAHGYTF. As DNA, the CDR3 is TGTGCCAGCAGTTTGGGAGGGGCCCATGGCTACACCTTC. The chain uses TRBV12-3 or TRBV12-4 and TRBJ1-2; D is possibly TRBD1 (5 bases). The ends were cut back, 3 bases at V and 6 bases at J, with 11 bases in the middle. This CDR3 has 13 residues.

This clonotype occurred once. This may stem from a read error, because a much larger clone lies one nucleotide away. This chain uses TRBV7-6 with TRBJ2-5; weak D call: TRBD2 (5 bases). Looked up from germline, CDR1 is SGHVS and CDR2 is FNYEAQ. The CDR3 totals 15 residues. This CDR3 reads CASSPQRSEGEPQYF. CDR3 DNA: TGTGCCAGCAGCCCCCAGCGGTCCGAGGGAGAGCCCCAGTACTTC.

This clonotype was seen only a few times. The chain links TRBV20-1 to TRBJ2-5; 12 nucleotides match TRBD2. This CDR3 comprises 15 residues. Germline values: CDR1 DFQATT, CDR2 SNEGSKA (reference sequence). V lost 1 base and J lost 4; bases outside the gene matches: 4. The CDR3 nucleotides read TGCAGTGCTAGAGTTCGGACTAGCGGGGTAGAGACCCAGTACTTC. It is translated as CSARVRTSGVETQYF.

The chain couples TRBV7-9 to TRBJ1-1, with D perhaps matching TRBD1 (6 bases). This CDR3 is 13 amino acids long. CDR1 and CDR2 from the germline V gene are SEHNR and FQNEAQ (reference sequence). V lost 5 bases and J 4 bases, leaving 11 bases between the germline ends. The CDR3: CASSTGLVTEAFF. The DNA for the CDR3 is TGTGCCAGCAGCACAGGGTTGGTCACTGAAGCTTTCTTT. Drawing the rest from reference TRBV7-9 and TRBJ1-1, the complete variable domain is DTGVSQNPRHKITKRGQNVTFRCDPISEHNRLYWYRQTLGQGPEFLTYFQNEAQLEKSRLLSDRFSAERPKGSFSTLEIQRTEQGDSAMYLCASSTGLVTEAFFGQGTRLTVV.

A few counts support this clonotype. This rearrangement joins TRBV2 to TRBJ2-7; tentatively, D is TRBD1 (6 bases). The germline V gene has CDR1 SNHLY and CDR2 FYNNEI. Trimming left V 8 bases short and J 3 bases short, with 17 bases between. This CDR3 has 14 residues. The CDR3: CASGQTSPRYEQYF. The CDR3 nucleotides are TGTGCCAGCGGACAGACATCTCCCCGCTACGAGCAGTACTTC.

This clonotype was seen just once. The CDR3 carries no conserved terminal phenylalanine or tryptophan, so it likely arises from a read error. CDR3: CASRERGYNSPLHY. The CDR3 DNA is TGTGCCAGCAGGGAAAGGGGGTATAATTCACCCCTCCACTAT. The chain employs TRBV2 and TRBJ1-6; D may be TRBD1 (6 bases). V lost 6 bases to trimming and J lost 4 bases, with 10 bases between them. Germline V gene sequence: CDR1 SNHLY, CDR2 FYNNEI. The CDR3 runs to 14 residues.

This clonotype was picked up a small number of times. The CDR3 sequence is CASSPLLPVGADTQYF. The CDR3 DNA reads as TGTGCCAGCAGTCCGCTTTTACCCGTAGGGGCAGATACGCAGTATTTT. The genes are TRBV27 and TRBJ2-3; D possibly corresponds to TRBD1 (5 bases). CDR1 and CDR2 from the germline V gene are MNHEY and SMNVEV (reference sequence). The ends were cut back, 5 bases at V and 4 bases at J, with 19 bases in the middle. The CDR3 loop spans 16 amino acids.

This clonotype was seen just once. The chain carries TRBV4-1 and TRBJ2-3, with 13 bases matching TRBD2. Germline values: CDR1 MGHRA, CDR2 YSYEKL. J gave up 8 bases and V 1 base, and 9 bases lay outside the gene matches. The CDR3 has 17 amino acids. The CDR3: CASSQGLAGGGAATQYF. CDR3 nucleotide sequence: TGCGCCAGCAGCCAAGGACTAGCGGGGGGTGGCGCAGCTACGCAGTATTTT.

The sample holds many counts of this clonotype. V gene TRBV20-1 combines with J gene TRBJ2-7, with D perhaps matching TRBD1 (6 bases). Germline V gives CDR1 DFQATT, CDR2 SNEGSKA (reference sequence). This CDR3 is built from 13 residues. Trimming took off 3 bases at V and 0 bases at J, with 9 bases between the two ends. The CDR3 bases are TGCAGTGCTAGCGTAGGGGGCTCCTACGAGCAGTACTTC. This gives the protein CSASVGGSYEQYF.

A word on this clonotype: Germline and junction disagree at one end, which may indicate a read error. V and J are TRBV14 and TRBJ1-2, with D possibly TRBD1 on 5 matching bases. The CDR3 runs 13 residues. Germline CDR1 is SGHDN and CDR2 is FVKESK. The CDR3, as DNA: TGTGCCAGCAGCCAAGGACAGAACTATGGCCACACCTTC. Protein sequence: CASSQGQNYGHTF.

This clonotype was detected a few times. Written as DNA, the CDR3 is TGTGCCGCCAGTAGTATTGGGGTTGGGCTAGCGGGAGTAACGCAGTATTTT. Residues: CAASSIGVGLAGVTQYF. V and J are TRBV19 and TRBJ2-3; TRBD2 agrees at 10 bases. The CDR3 has 17 residues. With 11 bases clipped from V and 9 bases from J, the junction kept 23 bases outside the gene matches. CDR1 LNHDA and CDR2 SQIVND come from the germline V gene (reference sequence).